These 5 T cell receptor beta chains came from one sample sequenced in a study of blood T cell repertoires in COVID-19 (dated by TCRdb to 2018 to 2021). The library relied on the immunoSEQ multiplex PCR assay. TCRdb took over this immuneACCESS table, retaining in-frame rearrangements with V and J assigned. Such tables are incomplete; in checked studies, under half of the missing clones stem from an unresolved V gene, and the remainder is unexplained. The table for this sample lists around 150,000 clones; around 80% of them were counted only once. The ten largest clones represent about a fifth of the sample. Sequencing used peripheral blood. The source of these receptors is an elderly woman with acute or convalescent COVID-19.

The V call is TRBV4-3, the J call TRBJ2-5; TRBD2 matches at 14 bases. The CDR3 has 15 residues. Per the germline V gene, CDR1 is LGHNA and CDR2 is YSLEER. V lost 5 bases, J lost 5 bases, and 4 bases stayed unmatched. The CDR3: CASSRLAGGEETQYF. The CDR3 DNA follows: TGCGCCAGCAGCAGACTAGCGGGAGGGGAGGAGACCCAGTACTTC.

V usage is TRBV19 and J usage is TRBJ2-1, with 8 bases identical to TRBD1. Losses at the gene ends were 5 bases for V and 5 bases for J; bases not matched to a gene: 8. This CDR3 contains 15 residues. The germline CDR1 and CDR2 sequences are LNHDA and SQIVND (reference sequence). The CDR3 nucleotides read TGTGCCAGTAGTTCGATAGGGACAGGTCACAATGAGCAGTTCTTC. Its translation is CASSSIGTGHNEQFF. The variable domain in full, completed from reference TRBV19 and TRBJ2-1, reads DGGITQSPKYLFRKEGQNVTLSCEQNLNHDAMYWYRQDPGQGLRLIYYSQIVNDFQKGDIAEGYSVSREKKESFPLTVTSAQKNPTAFYLCASSSIGTGHNEQFFGPGTRLTVL.

The J gene is TRBJ1-4, the V gene TRBV29-1, with 8 bases matching TRBD1. V shed 7 bases, J shed 7 bases, and the junction held 11 bases outside the gene matches. The CDR3 spans 14 residues. The germline CDR1 and CDR2 sequences are SQVTM and ANQGSEA. This CDR3 is CSALGGRGREKLFF. The CDR3 DNA sequence: TGCAGCGCCCTTGGCGGCAGGGGGCGTGAAAAACTGTTTTTT.

The chain couples TRBV9 to TRBJ2-3, with 12 bases matching TRBD2. The CDR3 runs to 15 residues. Germline V CDR1 and CDR2: SGDLS, YYNGEE. J lost 4 bases, V lost 2 bases, and 2 bases had no gene match. CDR3 bases: TGTGCCAGCAGCGTCGGACTAGCGGGACCAGATACGCAGTATTTT. Encoded protein: CASSVGLAGPDTQYF.

This sequence joins TRBV29-1 and TRBJ2-5; weak D call: TRBD1 (6 bases). This CDR3 comprises 14 residues. V was pared by 4 bases and J by 4 bases, with 16 bases between. Germline V gene lookup returns CDR1 SQVTM and CDR2 ANQGSEA. CDR3 sequence reads: CSVALSTGRETQYF. The DNA for the CDR3 is TGCAGCGTTGCCCTCTCGACAGGACGAGAGACCCAGTACTTC.